The entry below describes one TCR beta chain. Only a few counts were recorded for this clone. Its antigen remains undetermined. No base quality values were provided; no much bigger clone lies one nucleotide off. To prepare the library, the immunoSEQ multiplex PCR assay was applied. For the multiplex PCR, a mixture combining 60 forward primers for TCR Vbeta segments and 13 reverse primers for TCR Jbeta segments was used. A multiplex PCR assay on genomic DNA amplified the CDR3 region of rearranged TCR beta genes. Amplified TCR beta libraries were sequenced as 87-base-pair reads on the Illumina HiSeq System. The authors' analysis ran thus. In a later analysis, about 80 million unique TCR beta chains were counted across the roughly 670 repertoires, and approximately 11 million of these chains were shared by at least two donors. Raw reads were error-corrected and collapsed into unique sequences by a nearest-neighbor algorithm in which closely related sequences were merged to remove PCR and sequencing errors. Alignment of CDR3 sequences to IMGT reference sequences was used to assign V, D and J gene segments. Each retained sequence needed at least a six-nucleotide match to both a V gene segment and a J gene segment. A rearrangement counted as productive if the CDR3 had no stop codons and remained in frame with V and J, and every other rearrangement counted as non-productive. CDR3 was defined by IMGT convention, running from the second conserved V-encoded cysteine to the conserved J-encoded phenylalanine. The earlier analysis of fewer than 750 of the donors excluded sequences that lacked an unambiguous match to a single V gene segment. In an earlier analysis of roughly 600 of the donors, a V segment was called functional when productive rearrangements were above 56.7%, and segregating when the standard deviation between donors exceeded 5%. A statistical classification framework was developed to diagnose cytomegalovirus status using the catalog of TCR beta chain sequences. In a later analysis, V and J genes were assigned by comparing TCR nucleotide sequences against IMGT/GENE-DB human TR gene sequences. A later analysis assigned CDR3 sequences and most-parsimonious VDJ recombination scenarios with the TCRdist pipeline. A later analysis defined each TCR beta chain by its CDR3 amino acid sequence plus V-gene family, and excluded reads lacking a unique V-gene family. As a way to deal with suspected cross-contamination and a sequencing artifact, a later analysis dropped roughly 600 nucleotide sequences that were highly shared and had low generation probability. For each public chain, a later analysis derived a clonal expansion index from normalized ranks of inferred template counts within each repertoire. A later analysis computed generation probabilities with a VDJ recombination model fitted to out-of-frame rearrangements, and checked the results against IGoR. Hypergeometric tests were used in a later analysis to score TCR-TCR, TCR-HLA and TCR-CMV co-occurrence, with a repertoire-size bias correction applied to the TCR pairs. To estimate false discovery rates, a later analysis permuted the HLA or CMV assignments 20 times. A later analysis grouped co-occurring TCRs with DBSCAN, adding TCRdist sequence similarity when clustering within HLA-allele-positive subsets. Repertoires with fewer than 30,000 or more than 120,000 public chains, plus five repertoires with anomalous nucleotide sharing, were excluded from co-occurrence clustering. TCRdb took over this immuneACCESS table, retaining in-frame rearrangements with V and J assigned. Such tables are incomplete; in checked studies, under half of the missing clones stem from an unresolved V gene, and the remainder is unexplained. D and trimming come from the DNA, and the V and J calls and clone size come from that table. For this sample there are fewer than 80,000 clones; 74% appear just once. The ten largest account for 11% of the sample.

As encoded in the germline V gene (reference sequence), CDR1 is SEHNR while CDR2 is FQNEAQ. From the cysteine through the phenylalanine, the CDR3 covers 14 amino acids. The only DNA kept is the CDR3, 42 bases in frame from the first base. The junction shows trimming of 4 bases on V and 1 base on J, plus 11 bases between the germline ends. The data originate from a study of cytomegalovirus exposure and HLA in healthy donors (dated by TCRdb to between 2016 and 2019). Study-wide context: An earlier analysis of fewer than 750 of the donors reported about 260 Gb of sequence data and some 110 million unique TCR beta sequences obtained from around 180 million T cells. Roughly 300 gigabases of sequencing data and around 87 million unique TCR sequences were included in an early release covering about 700 HLA-typed donors. Of the approximately 400 genotyped donors, over 80% were placed in the genetic ancestry cluster associated with self-reported Caucasian donors. The study aimed to test whether signatures of past pathogen exposure could be identified by cataloging public T cell receptors. The study profiled the T cell repertoires of hundreds of subjects by immunosequencing and related them to cytomegalovirus serostatus. Along with the approximately 620-subject first cohort, a separate validation cohort of over 90 different subjects was used. The study combined high-throughput TCR immunosequencing, statistical association of individual TCRs with disease status, and machine learning to predict cytomegalovirus infection status. To study patterns of TCR occurrence, a later analysis re-analyzed previously published TCR beta repertoires from around 660 donors and added high-resolution HLA genotyping. Rather than drawing on any new phenotypic data, the later analysis identified candidate immune exposures from TCR beta sequences and the way those sequences occurred across donors. To decide whether each TCR beta V gene segment behaved as functional or pseudogenic, an earlier analysis of some 580 of the donors relied on high-throughput TCR beta sequencing. Donor age, sex, ethnicity and CMV serostatus were compiled alongside the repertoire data. In a later genetic analysis, genome-wide SNP genotypes for about three fifths of the roughly 670 donors were used, and that subset was treated as a discovery cohort. All discovery cohort repertoires had been generated on a single sequencing platform. Class I and class II HLA loci were covered by the typing at four-digit resolution. Typing coverage differed by locus: A, B, C, DRB1 and DQB1 were typed in roughly 620-640 donors, DQA1 in about 510, DPA1 in some 570, and DPB1 in approximately 450. Because of strong linkage in the cohort, roughly 5 DR-DQ haplotypes were treated as single units for association and clustering. Across some 400 genotyped donors of the cohort, an average of about 200,000 unique TCR beta nucleotide sequences per donor were sequenced, and roughly a sixth of those sequences were non-productive.

In total, roughly 670 healthy bone marrow donors made up the cohort. At the time of sampling, all cohort members were nominally healthy, though unrecorded immune exposures were likely present. The donor was CMV seropositive and belonged to the group of about 290 seropositive cohort members. Every donor gave a peripheral blood sample, and the peripheral blood mononuclear cells from that sample were used for TCR beta sequencing. The Qiagen DNeasy Blood Extraction Kit was used to extract genomic DNA from the blood cell samples. Overall study outcomes, separate from this receptor: A further reported finding was that TCR beta sequences accurately predicted the HLA-A and HLA-B alleles for most subjects in the first cohort. A total of roughly 160 TCR beta chains were listed by the study as associated with cytomegalovirus. Correlated functional status among segregating V segments might be attributable to linkage disequilibrium, but an unknown experimental factor could not be ruled out. In a later analysis, TCR association rates were found to vary across HLA loci, with the most associated TCRs seen for DRB1 alleles and the fewest for HLA-C alleles. In a later genetic analysis, fewer N-insertions in productive TCRs were reported among donors in an Asian-associated ancestry cluster than the roughly 700-donor mean. In this cohort, only TCR beta chains were sequenced, and detectable features were limited by the absence of alpha or paired-chain data. V-gene and J-gene trimming of TCR beta chains was associated with a missense DCLRE1C variant in a later genetic analysis, and the association was replicated in an independent cohort. The authors suggested that the approach could potentially be extended to other disease states and immunological phenotypes. HLA typing was unavailable for some donors at each locus, so association tests used only the typed subset. For the cohort, immune exposure information was limited to CMV serostatus. In a later analysis, HLA-associated TCR beta chains were found to be more clonally expanded and to have lower generation probabilities than equally common non-associated chains. Broadly in line with IMGT annotations, most TCR beta V segments showed up in productive rearrangements about 87% or about 30% of the time in an earlier analysis of approximately 600 of the donors. Roughly uniform sequencing depth across donors was assumed in presence/absence analyses, although this assumption may not hold. A few of the identified cytomegalovirus-associated TCR beta chains were confirmed in vitro to be specific for cytomegalovirus antigens. The earlier analysis of around 600 of the donors excluded around 17 rarely observed V segments, including chromosome 9 orphons, because counts were too low. Across donors, most TCR sequences were observed very rarely, whereas some public TCRs were present in many individuals. Some IMGT-functional V segments, including TRBV6-2 and TRBV6-3, could not be told apart with the 87-base-pair reads, so those segments were excluded. In a later analysis, 15,000 to 20,000 TCR beta sequences were associated with specific HLA alleles at a false discovery rate of 0.05. Assigning TCR associations to individual alleles was difficult when HLA alleles, especially DR and DQ, strongly co-occurred. A later analysis found that most CMV-associated TCR beta chains appeared HLA-restricted, with HLA associations seemingly driven largely by CMV exposure. The sequencing pipeline was judged likely to have produced a cluster of highly shared sequence variants as a technical artifact. A later analysis reported that several top co-occurrence clusters appeared linked to parvovirus B19, influenza, CMV and Epstein-Barr virus. The classifier was reported to diagnose cytomegalovirus status with high specificity and sensitivity in both the original cohort and the validation cohort.

Here the chain combines TRBV7-9 and TRBJ2-7; the D segment could be TRBD2, given 7 matching bases. Sequences were obtained from PBMCs. The clonotype comes from a woman between 55 and 75 years old in good health and CMV-seropositive. The DNA is as follows: TGTGCCAGCAGCTGGGGAGGGGGTTCCTACGAGCAGTACTTC. Its protein product is CASSWGGGSYEQYF.